This TCR beta chain was documented in a study of cytomegalovirus exposure and HLA in healthy donors. The wider study: Membership in the Caucasian-associated ancestry cluster was found for about 84% of 300 to 500 genotyped donors.

Germline-derived CDR1 and CDR2 are MNHEY and SMNVEV (reference sequence). The CDR3 has 16 amino acids. Trimming cost V 3 bases and J 1 base; bases outside gene matches: 5. The PCR made use of 60 Vbeta and 13 Jbeta primers. The protocol was immunoSEQ multiplex PCR, while the TCRdb copy is restricted to in-frame clones and leaves out a portion. The sample contains around 100,000 clones, about 76% of which appear only once. The origin of this receptor is a man aged 25 to 40 in good health and CMV-seropositive. The rearrangement joins TRBV27 to TRBJ2-1; 8 nucleotides align to TRBD1. The sequencing sample was made of PBMCs. This CDR3 reads CASSLVGTGSYNEQFF. For the CDR3, the DNA is TGTGCCAGCAGTTTGGTTGGGACAGGTTCCTACAATGAGCAGTTCTTC.